What follows are 17 T cell receptor beta chains derived from one specimen sequenced in a study of blood T cell repertoires in COVID-19. TCRdb's table, derived via immunoSEQ multiplex PCR, lists solely in-frame clones and lacks some. The sample has approximately 330,000 clones, 90% seen once. The sample taken for sequencing was peripheral blood. These receptors originate from a woman in her 40s with COVID-19, enrolled during active disease.

The genes are TRBV5-6 and TRBJ1-1, with a tentative D call TRBD1 (5 bases). V lost 1 base to trimming and J lost 1 base, with 11 bases between them. CDR1 is SGHDT and CDR2 is YYEEEE in the germline V gene. The CDR3 has 15 amino acids. In nucleotides, the CDR3 is TGTGCCAGCAGCTTGTTTGGGGGGTGGAACACTGAAGCTTTCTTT. It encodes CASSLFGGWNTEAFF.

The rearrangement links TRBV6-1 to TRBJ1-1; maybe TRBD1 (6 bases). Germline CDR1 and CDR2: MNHNS and SASEGT. This CDR3 spans 14 amino acids. V was clipped by 1 base and J by 5 bases, with 11 bases between them. In DNA form, the CDR3 reads TGTGCCAGCAGTGAAGTACACAGGGTAACTGAAGCTTTCTTT. Protein: CASSEVHRVTEAFF.

V gene TRBV7-8 combines with J gene TRBJ1-3, with TRBD1 as a possible D gene (5 bases). Germline CDR1 and CDR2: SGHVS and FQNEAQ. Trimming stripped 6 bases from V and 0 bases from J, with 21 bases between. The CDR3 has 18 amino acids. The CDR3 coding sequence is TGTGCCAGCAGTCTTCTAATAGCAGGGTATGGCTCTGGAAACACCATATATTTT. It translates to CASSLLIAGYGSGNTIYF.

The V gene is TRBV5-8, the J gene TRBJ1-4, with D hard to call. V was cut by 2 bases and J by 5 bases, with 16 bases left in between. The germline V gene encodes CDR1 SGHTS and CDR2 YDEGEE. This CDR3 is 16 amino acids long. In DNA, the CDR3 is TGTGCCAGCAGCTTTGGGCGCTACCTGAACAATGAAAAACTGTTTTTT. Protein: CASSFGRYLNNEKLFF.

V gene TRBV7-3 combines with J gene TRBJ1-2, with TRBD1 as a possible D gene (6 bases). V was clipped by 4 bases and J by 6 bases, with 9 bases between them. The CDR3 sequence is 12 residues long. Looked up from germline, CDR1 is SGHTA and CDR2 is FQGTGA. CDR3: CASSSGAHGYTF. CDR3 in DNA: TGTGCCAGCAGCTCAGGGGCCCATGGCTACACCTTC.

V gene TRBV15 combines with J gene TRBJ2-7; 8 bases align to TRBD1. The trim removed 3 bases at V and 0 bases at J, leaving 4 bases unmatched. The CDR3 has 15 residues. Germline values: CDR1 LNHNV, CDR2 YYDKDF (reference sequence). This chain's CDR3 is CATSSEQGVSYEQYF. CDR3 in DNA: TGTGCCACCAGCAGCGAACAGGGGGTCTCCTACGAGCAGTACTTC.

V is TRBV11-2 and J is TRBJ2-2, with 12 bases matching TRBD1. The CDR3 runs to 15 residues. With V trimmed by 6 bases and J by 4 bases, 3 bases remained unmatched. CDR1 is SGHAT and CDR2 is FQNNGV in the germline V gene. CDR3 protein: CASSSGQGATGELFF. The DNA of the CDR3 is TGTGCCAGCAGTTCGGGACAGGGGGCCACCGGGGAGCTGTTTTTT. The complete variable domain, with remaining parts taken from reference TRBV11-2 and TRBJ2-2, reads EAGVAQSPRYKIIEKRQSVAFWCNPISGHATLYWYQQILGQGPKLLIQFQNNGVVDDSQLPKDRFSAERLKGVDSTLKIQPAKLEDSAVYLCASSSGQGATGELFFGEGSRLTVL.

This clone has a single count. This chain joins TRBV29-1 and TRBJ2-5, with D maybe TRBD2 (6 bases). Looked up from germline, CDR1 is SQVTM and CDR2 is ANQGSEA. CDR3 size: 12 residues. Deletions cut 7 bases from V and 1 base from J, with 10 bases between. The CDR3 nucleotides are TGCAGCGGCAGGGAGGCCCAAGAGACCCAGTACTTC. It encodes CSGREAQETQYF.

The chain joins TRBV6-6 to TRBJ2-1; D unresolved. The CDR3 spans 11 residues. CDR1 and CDR2 (germline): MNHNY, SVGAGI (reference sequence). Trimming took 4 bases from V and 12 from J, leaving 10 bases between them. The CDR3 DNA follows: TGTGCCAGCAGTTCCCGACCAGGGCAGTTCTTC. Translated: CASSSRPGQFF.

The V call is TRBV5-1, the J call TRBJ2-2; possible D gene TRBD1, 6 bases. Germline lookup yields CDR1 SGHRS and CDR2 YFSETQ. Deletions cut 0 bases from V and 6 bases from J, with 12 bases between. The length of the CDR3 is 15 residues. CDR3 sequence: CASSLAGALAGELFF. CDR3 nucleotides: TGCGCCAGCAGCTTGGCAGGGGCCCTAGCCGGGGAGCTGTTTTTT. Drawing the rest from reference TRBV5-1 and TRBJ2-2, the complete variable domain is KAGVTQTPRYLIKTRGQQVTLSCSPISGHRSVSWYQQTPGQGLQFLFEYFSETQRNKGNFPGRFSGRQFSNSRSEMNVSTLELGDSALYLCASSLAGALAGELFFGEGSRLTVL.

The V gene is TRBV28, the J gene TRBJ2-7; tentatively, D is TRBD1 (5 bases). The V and J ends lost 5 bases and 5 bases respectively, with 13 bases between them. Germline loops: CDR1 MDHEN, CDR2 SYDVKM. There are 13 residues in the CDR3. In DNA form, the CDR3 reads TGTGCCAGCAGTCAGGGATTTATTGACGAGCAGTACTTC. Its translation is CASSQGFIDEQYF.

The chain is built from TRBV30 and TRBJ1-3; D remains unclear. Germline-derived CDR1 and CDR2 are GTSNPN and SVGIG (reference sequence). Trimming cost V 1 base and J 0 bases, with 7 bases left between them. This CDR3 is built from 14 residues. CDR3 nucleotides: TGTGCCTGGAGTGGGGCAGCCTCTGGAAACACCATATATTTT. Its protein is CAWSGAASGNTIYF.

This chain links TRBV6-5 with TRBJ2-7; D unclear. Germline-derived CDR1 and CDR2 are MNHEY and SVGAGI. The CDR3 spans 15 residues. V shed 5 bases and J shed 0 bases, with 14 bases lying between them. The CDR3 nucleotides are TGTGCCAGCAGTCGCCGTGAGAGTAGCTCCTACGAGCAGTACTTC. It is translated as CASSRRESSSYEQYF.

The chain is built from TRBV4-1 and TRBJ2-2, with 8 bases identical to TRBD2. The length of the CDR3 is 14 residues. Germline loops: CDR1 MGHRA, CDR2 YSYEKL. Germline trimming cut 3 bases from V and 7 bases from J; bases unmatched to any gene: 4. The CDR3 sequence: CASSQGLVNGELFF. The DNA for the CDR3 is TGCGCCAGCAGCCAGGGACTAGTAAACGGGGAGCTGTTTTTT.

This clone was observed a few times. The chain has TRBV6-5 and TRBJ1-4, with D uncertain. The CDR3 runs to 16 residues. V dropped 0 bases and J dropped 0 bases, with 8 bases sitting between them. The germline V gene encodes CDR1 MNHEY and CDR2 SVGAGI. This chain's CDR3 is CASSYSSLATNEKLFF. CDR3 sequence (DNA): TGTGCCAGCAGTTACTCGAGCTTAGCAACTAATGAAAAACTGTTTTTT.

The chain combines TRBV28 with TRBJ2-7, with 9 bases that match TRBD1. The CDR3 length is 16 residues. V gave up 5 bases and J gave up 2 bases; unmatched junction bases: 10. Germline V gene data show CDR1 as MDHEN and CDR2 as SYDVKM. The CDR3 DNA is TGTGCCAGCAGTAAACCTGGACAGGGGAGCGCCTACGAGCAGTACTTC. This encodes CASSKPGQGSAYEQYF.

The chain combines TRBV23-1 with TRBJ2-3, with D possibly TRBD2 on 6 matching bases. TRBV23-1 is known as an ORF, though its function is uncertain. V lost 8 bases to trimming and J lost 5 bases, with 8 bases between them. The CDR3 has 11 amino acids. The CDR3 DNA reads as TGCGCCAGCCCCGGGGGAGATACGCAGTATTTT. This gives the protein CASPGGDTQYF.